This entry is about one TCR beta chain. Its antigen is unknown. Since all of the isolated RNA was reverse transcribed, expressed TCRB transcripts were what got sequenced. Generated by immunoSEQ multiplex PCR, the TCRdb table keeps only in-frame clones and is missing some. Altogether about 360,000 clones are present, about 12% being singletons, with the ten largest covering approximately 0.015%. The data were obtained in a study of beta chain features in type 1 diabetes. Looking at the study overall: Similarity in age, gender and cell yields was seen between patients and healthy donors. General study findings and limits: Sequencing the cDNA could make cells with high TCR expression show up more than they should. Short templates might get an advantage during PCR, and this would be equal in patients and controls.

One heparinised draw, averaging around 0.12 L, was taken per donor. The V and J ends lost 0 bases and 4 bases, in that order; junction bases with no gene match: 3. CDR1 and CDR2 (germline): SGDLS, YYNGEE. The CDR3 is 14 amino acids. The sequence was obtained from a man between 18 and 35 years old in good health. The chain links TRBV9 to TRBJ2-5; 7 positions agree with TRBD2. The material sequenced was naive CD4+ T cells from blood. The CDR3 bases are TGTGCCAGCAGCGTAGAACCTAGCGGAGAGACCCAGTACTTC. Translated: CASSVEPSGETQYF.